One sample yielded the 24 T cell receptor beta chains listed below, sequenced in a study of blood T cell repertoires in COVID-19. The data were produced by immunoSEQ multiplex PCR, yet TCRdb's version contains in-frame clones alone and is incomplete. This table has around 250,000 clones, about four fifths appearing once. Material: peripheral blood. The receptors stem from a man aged 50-60 years with active or convalescent COVID-19.

The rearrangement links TRBV13 to TRBJ2-6, with D possibly matching TRBD1 (6 bases). The CDR3 has 17 residues. V was cut by 5 bases and J by 4 bases, with 18 bases left in between. Per the germline V gene, CDR1 is PRHDT and CDR2 is FYEKMQ (reference sequence). The DNA of the CDR3 is TGTGCCAGCAGCCGCAAGAAGGCAGGGGCGGGGGCCAACGTCCTGACTTTC. It yields the protein CASSRKKAGAGANVLTF.

This clone was observed a single time. The V gene is TRBV18, the J gene TRBJ1-1; 9 bases fit TRBD1. Germline lookup yields CDR1 KGHSH and CDR2 LQKENI. V shed 6 bases, J shed 6 bases, and the junction held 8 bases outside the gene matches. The CDR3 contains 14 residues. DNA for the CDR3: TGTGCCAGCTCGCGTACAGGGGGCGCGCCTGAAGCTTTCTTT. Residues: CASSRTGGAPEAFF.

This sequence joins TRBV5-1 and TRBJ1-1; a possible D gene is TRBD1 (6 bases). The CDR3 has 15 amino acids. With 4 bases removed from V and 0 bases from J, the gap between germline ends came to 13 bases. Germline CDR1 and CDR2: SGHRS and YFSETQ. The CDR3 nucleotides are TGCGCCAGCAGCCCCCTCCAGGGGTTGAACACTGAAGCTTTCTTT. It translates to CASSPLQGLNTEAFF. The variable domain in full, with the rest retrieved from reference TRBV5-1 and TRBJ1-1, is KAGVTQTPRYLIKTRGQQVTLSCSPISGHRSVSWYQQTPGQGLQFLFEYFSETQRNKGNFPGRFSGRQFSNSRSEMNVSTLELGDSALYLCASSPLQGLNTEAFFGQGTRLTVV.

This clone was observed a handful of times. This sequence joins TRBV9 and TRBJ2-5, with 8 bases fitting TRBD2. V was pared by 0 bases and J by 2 bases, with 12 bases of the junction left unmatched. Germline V gene lookup returns CDR1 SGDLS and CDR2 YYNGEE. The CDR3 covers 18 residues. CDR3 bases: TGTGCCAGCAGCGTAGGATCGGTTGTAGCGGGGACGCAAGAGACCCAGTACTTC. Its protein product is CASSVGSVVAGTQETQYF.

The rearrangement links TRBV7-3 to TRBJ2-7; 8 bases map to TRBD1. This CDR3 is built from 15 residues. Trimming removed 5 bases from V and 6 bases from J; junction bases left unmatched: 12. The germline V gene has CDR1 SGHTA and CDR2 FQGTGA. CDR3 loop: CASSAIGQGSSEQYF. The CDR3 coding sequence is TGTGCCAGCAGCGCAATTGGACAGGGAAGTAGCGAGCAGTACTTC.

The genes are TRBV7-8 and TRBJ2-3; 14 positions agree with TRBD2. This CDR3 is 17 amino acids long. CDR1 SGHVS and CDR2 FQNEAQ come from the germline V gene. The ends lost 2 bases at V and 2 bases at J; junction bases unmatched: 3. Written as DNA, the CDR3 is TGTGCCAGCAGCTTAAGGACTAGCGGGGGGTTCACAGATACGCAGTATTTT. It specifies CASSLRTSGGFTDTQYF.

The gene calls are TRBV6-5 and TRBJ1-6; 7 bases agree with TRBD1. CDR3 length: 13 residues. CDR1 MNHEY and CDR2 SVGAGI come from the germline V gene. Trimming cost V 10 bases and J 6 bases; bases outside gene matches: 6. The CDR3 here is CATERDSNSPLHF. CDR3 in DNA: TGTGCCACCGAACGGGACAGTAATTCACCCCTCCACTTT.

This clone was recorded many times. The chain has TRBV7-2 and TRBJ2-7, with 7 bases that match TRBD1. Germline V lookup: CDR1 SGHTA, CDR2 FQGNSA. This CDR3 contains 15 residues. The V gene end was trimmed by 1 base and the J gene end by 2 bases; junction bases not matched to a gene: 5. DNA of the CDR3: TGTGCCAGCAGCTTAGGAGGGGGCGTTACCTACGAGCAGTACTTC. Translation: CASSLGGGVTYEQYF.

The chain's CDR3 is CASSPTGINEQYF. DNA of the CDR3: TGTGCCAGCAGCCCAACAGGGATCAACGAGCAGTACTTC. The chain has TRBV11-2 and TRBJ2-7; D possibly corresponds to TRBD1 (6 bases). Germline CDR1 SGHAT, CDR2 FQNNGV. Trimming took off 5 bases at V and 5 bases at J, with 13 bases between the two ends. This CDR3 comprises 13 residues.

This clone has just one count. J is TRBJ1-5 and V is TRBV21-1; the table's D gene call, TRBD1, was not cross checked with the DNA. TRBV21-1 is a pseudogene. The CDR3 contains 14 residues. The CDR3 sequence: CASSKHRGNQPQHF. The CDR3 DNA reads TGTGCCAGCAGCAAGCACAGGGGCAATCAGCCCCAGCATTTT.

The rearrangement links TRBV28 to TRBJ2-3; 15 bases align to TRBD2. From germline, CDR1 is MDHEN and CDR2 SYDVKM. The CDR3 extends over 18 amino acids. With V trimmed by 2 bases and J by 2 bases, 5 bases remained unmatched. The CDR3 DNA follows: TGTGCCAGCAGTTTAGGACTAGCGGGGGGGACCAACACAGATACGCAGTATTTT. Translation: CASSLGLAGGTNTDTQYF.

This rearrangement joins TRBV15 to TRBJ1-5, with 9 bases lining up with TRBD1. The ends lost 1 base at V and 1 base at J; junction bases unmatched: 8. The CDR3 consists of 18 residues. CDR1 and CDR2 (germline): LNHNV, YYDKDF (reference sequence). CDR3 nucleotides: TGTGCCACCAGCAGAGTAGGGACAGGGCCGGGGAGCAATCAGCCCCAGCATTTT. This encodes CATSRVGTGPGSNQPQHF.

This rearrangement joins TRBV5-4 to TRBJ1-2, with D possibly TRBD1 on 5 matching bases. The CDR3 covers 14 residues. Trimming took 0 bases from V and 3 from J, leaving 9 bases between them. CDR1 and CDR2 (germline): SGHNT, YYREEE (reference sequence). DNA of the CDR3: TGTGCCAGCAGCTTGGAGGGGATCGACTATGGCTACACCTTC. This gives the protein CASSLEGIDYGYTF.

A remark on this clone: Other DNA sequences in the sample encode the same CDR3. The V and J genes are TRBV11-3 and TRBJ1-1; the match to TRBD1 covers 7 bases. J gave up 1 base and V 4 bases, and 3 bases lay outside the gene matches. This CDR3 region has 14 residues. CDR1 and CDR2 from the germline V gene are SGHNT and YENEEA. The chain's CDR3 is CASSSGQQNTEAFF. Written as DNA, the CDR3 is TGTGCCAGCAGCTCGGGACAGCAGAACACTGAAGCTTTCTTT.

The chain is built from TRBV6-6 and TRBJ1-3, with D uncertain. The CDR3 sequence is 15 residues long. Germline V gene sequence: CDR1 MNHNY, CDR2 SVGAGI (reference sequence). With 6 bases removed from V and 0 bases from J, the gap between germline ends came to 12 bases. The CDR3 region is CASRTDQDSGNTIYF. The CDR3 DNA sequence: TGTGCCAGCAGAACCGATCAGGACTCTGGAAACACCATATATTTT.

The chain carries TRBV18 and TRBJ2-4; possibly TRBD2 for D (6 bases). This CDR3 region has 15 residues. Germline loops: CDR1 KGHSH, CDR2 LQKENI. V lost 0 bases, J lost 0 bases, and 6 bases lay in between. For the CDR3, the DNA is TGTGCCAGCTCACCACCGGGACTAGCCAAAAACATTCAGTACTTC. Protein: CASSPPGLAKNIQYF.

V and J are TRBV2 and TRBJ2-2; D call uncertain. The V gene lost 7 bases and the J gene lost 1 base, with 10 bases spanning the gap. The CDR3 loop spans 14 amino acids. Germline lookup yields CDR1 SNHLY and CDR2 FYNNEI. This CDR3 reads CASTPQMNTGELFF. CDR3 DNA: TGTGCCAGCACCCCCCAAATGAACACCGGGGAGCTGTTTTTT.

This clone came up a few times. V usage is TRBV6-5 and J usage is TRBJ1-2; D is uncertain. Germline V gene data show CDR1 as MNHEY and CDR2 as SVGAGI. The CDR3 has 14 amino acids. V lost 5 bases and J lost 4, with 14 bases in between. This CDR3 reads CASSPLTGIYGYTF. The CDR3 DNA follows: TGTGCCAGCAGTCCCCTGACGGGGATCTATGGCTACACCTTC.

This chain connects TRBV14 to TRBJ2-3; D gene ambiguous. The CDR3 is 13 amino acids. The germline V gene has CDR1 SGHDN and CDR2 FVKESK. Trimming stripped 1 base from V and 3 bases from J, with 5 bases between. Written as DNA, the CDR3 is TGTGCCAGCAGCCAAGTGCGAACAGATACGCAGTATTTT. Residues: CASSQVRTDTQYF. Full variable domain (remainder filled in from reference TRBV14 and TRBJ2-3): EAGVTQFPSHSVIEKGQTVTLRCDPISGHDNLYWYRRVMGKEIKFLLHFVKESKQDESGMPNNRFLAERTGGTYSTLKVQPAELEDSGVYFCASSQVRTDTQYFGPGTRLTVL.

This chain links TRBV6-5 with TRBJ1-2; 7 bases line up with TRBD1. The J segment lost 7 bases and the V segment lost 7 bases, leaving 9 bases of the junction unmatched. Germline CDR1 is MNHEY and CDR2 is SVGAGI. The CDR3 is made up of 13 amino acids. CDR3 in amino acids: CASNKGTAGGYTF. In DNA form, the CDR3 reads TGTGCCAGCAACAAAGGGACAGCTGGTGGCTACACCTTC.

V usage is TRBV27 and J usage is TRBJ1-5; TRBD1 aligns across 7 bases. The CDR3 sequence is 15 residues long. Losses at the gene ends were 4 bases for V and 0 bases for J; bases not matched to a gene: 3. Per the germline V gene, CDR1 is MNHEY and CDR2 is SMNVEV (reference sequence). CDR3 protein: CASSSDRYSNQPQHF. The CDR3, as DNA: TGTGCCAGCAGTTCGGACAGGTATAGCAATCAGCCCCAGCATTTT.

In its sample, this clone was seen once. This chain uses TRBV7-2 with TRBJ2-2, with 7 bases lining up with TRBD1. Unmatched junction bases numbered 10, after V lost 3 bases and J lost 3 bases. The germline V gene has CDR1 SGHTA and CDR2 FQGNSA. The CDR3 extends over 17 amino acids. The DNA of the CDR3 is TGTGCCAGCAGCTTGATCCTAAGGGGGCCGGACACCGGGGAGCTGTTTTTT. Translation: CASSLILRGPDTGELFF.

This chain joins TRBV11-2 and TRBJ2-3; TRBD2 is a possible D gene (5 bases). V dropped 2 bases and J dropped 3 bases, with 12 bases sitting between them. The V gene's germline CDR1 is SGHAT and CDR2 FQNNGV. The CDR3 covers 15 residues. The CDR3 region has the DNA TGTGCCAGCAGCTTATTCCGACGAGGGACAGATACGCAGTATTTT. Its translation: CASSLFRRGTDTQYF. Using reference TRBV11-2 and TRBJ2-3 for the parts outside the CDR3, the full variable domain is EAGVAQSPRYKIIEKRQSVAFWCNPISGHATLYWYQQILGQGPKLLIQFQNNGVVDDSQLPKDRFSAERLKGVDSTLKIQPAKLEDSAVYLCASSLFRRGTDTQYFGPGTRLTVL.

CDR3 loop: CATAYLGIYNEQFF. CDR3 DNA sequence: TGTGCCACCGCGTATCTAGGCATCTACAATGAGCAGTTCTTC. This chain uses TRBV15 with TRBJ2-1; D is unclear. CDR1 is LNHNV, CDR2 YYDKDF, per germline (reference sequence). V lost 8 bases, J lost 3 bases, and 14 bases lay in between. The CDR3 runs to 14 residues.